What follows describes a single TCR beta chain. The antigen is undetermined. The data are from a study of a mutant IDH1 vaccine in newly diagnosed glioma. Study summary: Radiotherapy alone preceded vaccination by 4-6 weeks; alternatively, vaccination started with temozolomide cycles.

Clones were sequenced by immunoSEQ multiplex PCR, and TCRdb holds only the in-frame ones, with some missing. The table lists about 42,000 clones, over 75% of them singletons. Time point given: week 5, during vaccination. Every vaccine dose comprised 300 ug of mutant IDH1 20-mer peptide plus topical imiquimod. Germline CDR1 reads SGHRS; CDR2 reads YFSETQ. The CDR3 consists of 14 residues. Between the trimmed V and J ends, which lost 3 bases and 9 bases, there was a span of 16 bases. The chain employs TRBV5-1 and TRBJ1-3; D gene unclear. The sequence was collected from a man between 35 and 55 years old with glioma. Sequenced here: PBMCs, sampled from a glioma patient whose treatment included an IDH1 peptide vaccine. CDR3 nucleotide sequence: TGCGCCAGCAGCTCCGGGGATTTACTGAGCACCATATATTTT. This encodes CASSSGDLLSTIYF. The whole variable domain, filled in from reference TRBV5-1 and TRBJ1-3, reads KAGVTQTPRYLIKTRGQQVTLSCSPISGHRSVSWYQQTPGQGLQFLFEYFSETQRNKGNFPGRFSGRQFSNSRSEMNVSTLELGDSALYLCASSSGDLLSTIYFGEGSWLTVV.